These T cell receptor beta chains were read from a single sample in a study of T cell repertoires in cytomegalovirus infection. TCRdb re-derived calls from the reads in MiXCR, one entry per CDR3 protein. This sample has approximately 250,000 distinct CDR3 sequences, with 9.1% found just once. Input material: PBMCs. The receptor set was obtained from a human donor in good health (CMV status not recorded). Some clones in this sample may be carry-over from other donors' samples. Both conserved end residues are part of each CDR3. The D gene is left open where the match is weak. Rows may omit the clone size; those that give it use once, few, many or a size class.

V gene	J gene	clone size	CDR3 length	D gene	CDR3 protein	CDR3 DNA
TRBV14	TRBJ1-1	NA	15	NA	CASSQDGRRNTEAFF	TGTGCCAGCAGCCAAGATGGGCGGCGAAACACTGAAGCTTTCTTT
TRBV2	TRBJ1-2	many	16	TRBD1	CASSPRTGAGLYGYTF	TGTGCCAGCAGTCCCAGGACAGGGGCGGGCCTCTATGGCTACACCTTC
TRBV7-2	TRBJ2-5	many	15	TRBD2	CASSLTSGGPTAQYF	TGTGCCAGCAGCTTGACTAGCGGGGGGCCCACGGCCCAGTACTTC
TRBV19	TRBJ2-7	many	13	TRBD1	CASSPTGAHEQYF	TGTGCCAGTAGTCCTACAGGGGCCCACGAGCAGTACTTC
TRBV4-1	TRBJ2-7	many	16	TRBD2	CASSQDRGRLPYEQYF	TGCGCCAGCAGCCAAGATCGCGGGAGGCTCCCCTACGAGCAGTACTTC
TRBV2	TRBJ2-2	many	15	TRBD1	CASRDGQGRAGELFF	TGTGCCAGCAGAGATGGACAGGGGAGGGCCGGGGAGCTGTTTTTT
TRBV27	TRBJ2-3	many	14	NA	CASTWRVDSDTQYF	TGTGCCAGCACCTGGAGGGTTGACTCAGATACGCAGTATTTT
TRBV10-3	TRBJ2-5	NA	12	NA	CAIGASLETQYF	TGTGCCATCGGGGCTAGCTTGGAGACCCAGTACTTC
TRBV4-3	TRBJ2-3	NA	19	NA	CASSQDWGGTGVRADTQYF	TGCGCCAGCAGCCAAGATTGGGGAGGGACAGGCGTCAGAGCAGATACGCAGTATTTT
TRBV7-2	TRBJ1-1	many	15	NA	CASSLFRGSGTEAFF	TGTGCCAGCAGCTTATTCCGGGGGAGCGGCACTGAAGCTTTCTTT
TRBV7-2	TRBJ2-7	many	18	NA	CASSLTGIAGILRVEQYF	TGTGCCAGCAGCTTGACAGGGATAGCGGGGATCCTACGAGTTGAGCAGTACTTC
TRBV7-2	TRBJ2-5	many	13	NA	CASSLTGPRTQYF	TGTGCCAGCAGCTTGACGGGCCCCAGGACCCAGTACTTC
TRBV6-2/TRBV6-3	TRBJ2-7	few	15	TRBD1	CASSYTGQGSYEQYF	TGTGCCAGCAGTTATACGGGACAGGGGTCCTACGAGCAGTACTTC
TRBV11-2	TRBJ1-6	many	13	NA	CASHRTVNSPLHF	TGTGCCTCACATAGGACCGTCAATTCACCCCTCCACTTT
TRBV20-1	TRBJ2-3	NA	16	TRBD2	CSAREALRENTDAQYF	TGCAGTGCTAGAGAAGCCCTGCGGGAGAACACAGATGCGCAGTATTTT
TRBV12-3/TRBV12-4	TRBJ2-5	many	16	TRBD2	CASSIGTSGAGGAQYF	TGTGCCAGCAGTATTGGGACTAGCGGGGCGGGGGGGGCCCAGTACTTC
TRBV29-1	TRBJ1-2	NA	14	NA	CSVEEGRQTYGYTF	TGCAGCGTTGAAGAGGGTCGGCAGACCTATGGCTACACCTTC
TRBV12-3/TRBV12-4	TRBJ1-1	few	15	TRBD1	CTSSPRDRQNTEAFF	TGTACCAGCAGTCCGCGGGACAGACAGAACACTGAAGCTTTCTTT
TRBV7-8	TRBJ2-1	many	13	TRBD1	CASSPNRGNEQFF	TGTGCCAGCAGCCCTAACAGGGGCAATGAGCAGTTCTTC
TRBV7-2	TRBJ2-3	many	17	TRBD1	CASSPETGGRGTDTQYF	TGTGCCAGCAGCCCCGAAACAGGGGGCAGGGGCACAGATACGCAGTATTTT
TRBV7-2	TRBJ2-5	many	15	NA	CASSLGAGSRETQYF	TGTGCCAGCAGCTTAGGGGCAGGGAGTAGGGAGACCCAGTACTTC
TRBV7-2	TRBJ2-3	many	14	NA	CASSTRRDTDTQYF	TGTGCCAGCAGTACACGGCGGGACACAGATACGCAGTATTTT
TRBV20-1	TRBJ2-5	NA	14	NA	CSAIDPSDQETQYF	TGCAGTGCTATAGACCCTAGCGACCAAGAGACCCAGTACTTC
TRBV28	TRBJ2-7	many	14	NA	CASSQDSKAIEQYF	TGTGCCAGCAGTCAAGACAGTAAGGCAATCGAGCAGTACTTC
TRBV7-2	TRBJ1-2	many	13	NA	CASSPSRVAGYTF	TGTGCCAGCAGCCCCTCTCGGGTTGCGGGCTACACCTTC
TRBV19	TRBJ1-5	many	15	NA	CASSRDGERNQPQHF	TGTGCCAGTAGTCGGGACGGGGAGCGCAATCAGCCCCAGCATTTT
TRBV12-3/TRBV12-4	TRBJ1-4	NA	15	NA	CASSFWEYRHEKLFF	TGTGCCAGTAGTTTTTGGGAGTACAGACATGAAAAACTGTTTTTT
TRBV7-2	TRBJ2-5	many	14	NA	CASSLVELGQTQYF	TGTGCCAGCAGCTTAGTCGAGCTTGGACAGACCCAGTACTTC
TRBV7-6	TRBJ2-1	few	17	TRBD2	CASSLSLAGSSYNEQFF	TGTGCCAGCAGCTTAAGCCTAGCGGGGAGCTCCTACAATGAGCAGTTCTTC
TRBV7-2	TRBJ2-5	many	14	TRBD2	CASTRDYLKETQYF	TGTGCCAGCACCCGGGACTACTTAAAAGAGACCCAGTACTTC
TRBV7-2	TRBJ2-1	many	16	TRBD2	CASSLMASGTYNEQFF	TGTGCCAGCAGCTTAATGGCTAGCGGGACGTACAATGAGCAGTTCTTC
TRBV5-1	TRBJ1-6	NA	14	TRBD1	CASSGGQQGSPLHF	TGCGCCAGCAGCGGGGGACAGCAAGGATCACCCCTCCACTTT
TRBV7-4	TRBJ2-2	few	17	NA	CASSLALQAWVAGELFF	TGTGCCAGCAGCTTAGCGCTCCAGGCCTGGGTTGCCGGGGAGCTGTTTTTT
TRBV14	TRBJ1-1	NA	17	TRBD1	CASSPAGQGNRDTEAFF	TGTGCCAGCAGCCCGGCGGGACAGGGAAATAGGGACACTGAAGCTTTCTTT
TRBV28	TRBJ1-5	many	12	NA	CASSPNNQPQHF	TGTGCCAGCAGCCCAAACAATCAGCCCCAGCATTTT
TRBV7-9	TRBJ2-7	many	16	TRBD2	CASSPKEAGVSYEQYF	TGTGCCAGCAGTCCCAAGGAAGCGGGAGTCTCCTACGAGCAGTACTTC
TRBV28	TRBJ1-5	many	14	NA	CASSSLGQNQPQHF	TGTGCCAGCAGTTCCCTCGGACAGAATCAGCCCCAGCATTTT
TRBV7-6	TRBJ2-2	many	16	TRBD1	CASSNLRPRGTGELFF	TGTGCCAGCAGCAACCTTCGCCCCAGGGGGACCGGGGAGCTGTTTTTT
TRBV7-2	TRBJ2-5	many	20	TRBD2	CASSLGPSIGLAGGQETQYF	TGTGCCAGCAGCTTAGGCCCCTCAATAGGGCTAGCGGGGGGACAAGAGACCCAGTACTTC
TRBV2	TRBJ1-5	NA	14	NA	CASSEVLGSQPQHF	TGTGCCAGCAGTGAGGTGTTGGGTTCTCAGCCCCAGCATTTT
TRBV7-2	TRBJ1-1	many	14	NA	CASSLVVGATEAFF	TGTGCCAGCAGCTTAGTAGTGGGGGCCACTGAAGCTTTCTTT
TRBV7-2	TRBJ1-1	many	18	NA	CASSFPLQRGTRNTEAFF	TGTGCCAGCAGCTTTCCCCTACAGCGGGGGACCCGGAACACTGAAGCTTTCTTT
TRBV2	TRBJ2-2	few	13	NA	CASRRDVTGELFF	TGTGCCAGCAGACGCGACGTCACCGGGGAGCTGTTTTTT
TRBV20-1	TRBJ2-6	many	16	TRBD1	CSASGDRASGANVLTF	TGCAGTGCTAGTGGGGACAGGGCCTCTGGGGCCAACGTCCTGACTTTC
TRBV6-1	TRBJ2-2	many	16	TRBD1	CASSDGGQGMVGELFF	TGTGCCAGCAGTGATGGGGGACAGGGTATGGTCGGGGAGCTGTTTTTT
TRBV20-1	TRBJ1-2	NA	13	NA	CSASDRLNYGYTF	TGCAGTGCTTCGGACAGACTCAACTATGGCTACACCTTC